A selection of T cell receptor beta chains follows, all from one sample in a study of technical replicates of blood from a handful of donors. Only in-frame clones appear in the TCRdb table, and some are missing; sequencing was by immunoSEQ multiplex PCR. The sample consists of 70,000 to 85,000 clones, under 95% of them appearing once. Sequences were obtained from T cells isolated from PBMCs. The source is a human donor in good health. Both conserved end residues are part of each CDR3. D genes are given only for firm matches. The listing skips clone size in some rows; elsewhere it reads once, few, many or a size class.

D: TRBD2
V: TRBV7-8
J: TRBJ2-2
size: .
CDR3: CASTPATSGTTGELFF
DNA: TGTGCCAGCACCCCTGCGACTAGCGGGACAACCGGGGAGCTGTTTTTT

D: TRBD1
V: TRBV11-2
J: TRBJ1-4
size: .
CDR3: CASTGQGPEKLFF
DNA: TGTGCTAGTACGGGACAGGGACCTGAAAAACTGTTTTTT

D: .
V: TRBV28
J: TRBJ1-1
size: .
CDR3: CASSLQFMNTEAFF
DNA: TGTGCCAGCAGTTTACAGTTTATGAACACTGAAGCTTTCTTT

D: TRBD1
V: TRBV27
J: TRBJ2-3
size: .
CDR3: CASSFRRDRRDTQYF
DNA: TGTGCCAGCAGTTTTCGCAGGGACAGACGAGATACGCAGTATTTT

D: TRBD2
V: TRBV10-2
J: TRBJ2-5
size: .
CDR3: CASSQERGLAGGQETQYF
DNA: TGCGCCAGCAGTCAGGAGAGAGGACTAGCGGGGGGACAAGAGACCCAGTACTTC

D: TRBD1
V: TRBV5-5
J: TRBJ2-7
size: once
CDR3: CASSLRTGGIYEQYF
DNA: TGTGCCAGCAGCTTAAGGACAGGGGGAATATACGAGCAGTACTTC

D: .
V: TRBV12-5
J: TRBJ2-3
size: .
CDR3: CASGLVSSFTDTQYF
DNA: TGTGCTAGTGGTTTGGTTAGCTCTTTCACAGATACGCAGTATTTT

D: .
V: TRBV6-5
J: TRBJ1-1
size: .
CDR3: CASQGEDWNTEAFF
DNA: TGTGCCAGCCAAGGGGAAGACTGGAACACTGAAGCTTTCTTT

D: .
V: TRBV21-1
J: TRBJ2-2
size: .
CDR3: CASSKEGQGNTGELFF
DNA: TGTGCCAGCAGCAAAGAAGGACAGGGGAACACCGGGGAGCTGTTTTTT

D: TRBD2
V: TRBV10-1
J: TRBJ2-7
size: .
CDR3: CASSDSPGTRVYEQYF
DNA: TGCGCCAGCAGTGATTCCCCCGGGACTAGGGTCTACGAGCAGTACTTC

D: TRBD1
V: TRBV29-1
J: TRBJ1-2
size: .
CDR3: CSVKNHFSDIHIRGTANYGYTF
DNA: TGCAGCGTTAAAAACCACTTCTCGGACATTCACATCCGGGGGACAGCTAACTATGGCTACACCTTC

D: TRBD1
V: TRBV27
J: TRBJ2-7
size: .
CDR3: CASSLPWDSAYEQYF
DNA: TGTGCCAGCAGTCTTCCCTGGGACAGCGCCTACGAGCAGTACTTC

D: TRBD2
V: TRBV5-1
J: TRBJ2-1
size: .
CDR3: CASSTSGRPSSYNEQFF
DNA: TGCGCCAGCAGTACTAGCGGGAGACCCTCCTCCTACAATGAGCAGTTCTTC

D: .
V: TRBV21-1
J: TRBJ1-6
size: once
CDR3: CASSKSGNSPLHF
DNA: TGTGCCAGCAGCAAGAGCGGTAACTCACCCCTCCACTTT

D: .
V: TRBV7-2
J: TRBJ2-1
size: .
CDR3: CASSTGDSYNEQFF
DNA: TGTGCCAGCAGTACGGGGGACTCCTACAATGAGCAGTTCTTC

D: .
V: TRBV2
J: TRBJ1-2
size: .
CDR3: CASPVGGARNGYTF
DNA: TGTGCCAGCCCCGTAGGAGGGGCGAGGAATGGCTACACCTTC

D: TRBD1
V: TRBV9
J: TRBJ2-3
size: .
CDR3: CASSPTGGFSDTQYF
DNA: TGTGCCAGCAGCCCAACAGGGGGCTTTTCGGATACGCAGTATTTT

D: TRBD2
V: TRBV4-1
J: TRBJ2-3
size: once
CDR3: CASSRAAGVSDTQYF
DNA: TGCGCCAGCAGCCGGGCGGCGGGAGTATCAGATACGCAGTATTTT

D: TRBD1
V: TRBV5-1
J: TRBJ2-3
size: .
CDR3: CASSLADRVTDTQYF
DNA: TGCGCCAGCAGCTTGGCTGACAGGGTTACAGATACGCAGTATTTT

D: .
V: TRBV19
J: TRBJ2-2
size: few
CDR3: CASSFSGTGELFF
DNA: TGTGCCAGTAGTTTTAGCGGTACCGGGGAGCTGTTTTTT

D: .
V: TRBV7-9
J: TRBJ1-1
size: .
CDR3: CASSLSGGQAEAFF
DNA: TGTGCCAGCAGCTTATCGGGGGGTCAGGCTGAAGCTTTCTTT

D: TRBD1
V: TRBV6-1
J: TRBJ1-2
size: .
CDR3: CASSERGQGGGYTF
DNA: TGTGCCAGCAGTGAAAGGGGACAGGGTGGAGGCTACACCTTC

D: TRBD1
V: TRBV6-1
J: TRBJ1-1
size: once
CDR3: CASSGTGDREAFF
DNA: TGTGCCAGCAGTGGGACAGGGGATCGGGAGGCTTTCTTT

D: .
V: TRBV5-6
J: TRBJ2-1
size: .
CDR3: CASSFLLWGRRVYNEQFF
DNA: TGTGCCAGCAGCTTCCTCCTGTGGGGGAGGAGAGTTTACAATGAGCAGTTCTTC

D: TRBD2
V: TRBV11-2
J: TRBJ2-3
size: .
CDR3: CASRILAGGVSDTQYF
DNA: TGTGCCAGCAGGATCTTAGCGGGGGGAGTCTCAGATACGCAGTATTTT

D: .
V: TRBV6-1
J: TRBJ2-7
size: .
CDR3: CASSETRAYEQYF
DNA: TGTGCCAGCAGTGAGACCAGGGCCTACGAGCAGTACTTC

D: TRBD1
V: TRBV27
J: TRBJ1-5
size: .
CDR3: CASSVTGYSNQPQHF
DNA: TGTGCCAGCAGCGTGACAGGGTATAGCAATCAGCCCCAGCATTTT

D: .
V: TRBV6-1
J: TRBJ1-5
size: .
CDR3: CASSEQGRNNQPQHF
DNA: TGTGCCAGCAGTGAACAGGGCAGGAATAATCAGCCCCAGCATTTT

D: .
V: TRBV5-1
J: TRBJ1-4
size: .
CDR3: CASSATGSQSEKLFF
DNA: TGCGCCAGCAGCGCAACAGGGAGTCAGAGTGAAAAACTGTTTTTT

D: TRBD1
V: TRBV2
J: TRBJ1-1
size: .
CDR3: CASSRQGMNTEAFF
DNA: TGTGCCAGCTCCAGACAGGGAATGAACACTGAAGCTTTCTTT

D: .
V: TRBV27
J: TRBJ1-4
size: .
CDR3: CASSLGLQELRTEKLFF
DNA: TGTGCCAGCAGTTTAGGGTTACAGGAGCTTCGTACTGAAAAACTGTTTTTT

D: .
V: TRBV5-1
J: TRBJ1-1
size: .
CDR3: CASSLNRFPLTEAFF
DNA: TGCGCCAGCAGCTTAAACAGGTTTCCGTTAACTGAAGCTTTCTTT

D: .
V: TRBV29-1
J: TRBJ2-7
size: .
CDR3: CSVGSGDLYEQYF
DNA: TGCAGCGTTGGTTCCGGGGACTTGTACGAGCAGTACTTC

D: .
V: TRBV29-1
J: TRBJ2-7
size: .
CDR3: CSAEAGAGTYEQYF
DNA: TGCAGCGCCGAAGCCGGCGCGGGTACCTACGAGCAGTACTTC

D: .
V: TRBV11-2
J: TRBJ1-3
size: .
CDR3: CASSFGDIRNTIYF
DNA: TGTGCCAGCAGCTTTGGGGACATAAGAAACACCATATATTTT

D: .
V: TRBV6-5
J: TRBJ1-6
size: .
CDR3: CASSYSGRDSPLHF
DNA: TGTGCCAGCAGTTACTCTGGGAGAGATTCACCCCTCCACTTT

D: .
V: TRBV28
J: TRBJ2-2
size: .
CDR3: CASRTVTGELFF
DNA: TGTGCCAGCAGAACAGTGACCGGGGAGCTGTTTTTT

D: .
V: TRBV4-1
J: TRBJ1-2
size: .
CDR3: CASSQPPSDYGYTF
DNA: TGCGCCAGCAGCCAACCACCTAGCGACTATGGCTACACCTTC

D: TRBD1
V: TRBV6-4
J: TRBJ2-2
size: .
CDR3: CASPGQITGELFF
DNA: TGTGCCAGCCCGGGACAGATCACCGGGGAGCTGTTTTTT

D: TRBD2
V: TRBV7-9
J: TRBJ2-1
size: .
CDR3: CASSFRRGELNEQFF
DNA: TGTGCCAGCAGCTTCCGGCGGGGGGAGTTGAATGAGCAGTTCTTC

D: TRBD2
V: TRBV5-1
J: TRBJ2-2
size: .
CDR3: CASSSQLAGGPGELFF
DNA: TGCGCCAGCAGCTCGCAACTAGCGGGAGGCCCCGGGGAGCTGTTTTTT

D: .
V: TRBV29-1
J: TRBJ2-1
size: .
CDR3: CSVDREQFF
DNA: TGCAGCGTCGACAGGGAGCAGTTCTTC

D: .
V: TRBV11-3
J: TRBJ2-6
size: .
CDR3: CASSALKGQGSGANVLTF
DNA: TGTGCCAGCAGCGCATTAAAAGGGCAGGGGTCTGGGGCCAACGTCCTGACTTTC

D: TRBD2
V: TRBV7-2
J: TRBJ2-1
size: .
CDR3: CASSGGTSFHNEQFF
DNA: TGTGCCAGCAGCGGCGGGACTAGCTTCCACAATGAGCAGTTCTTC

D: .
V: TRBV9
J: TRBJ2-1
size: .
CDR3: CASSVGIVSYNEQFF
DNA: TGTGCCAGCAGCGTCGGGATAGTCTCCTACAATGAGCAGTTCTTC

D: TRBD1
V: TRBV30
J: TRBJ1-5
size: .
CDR3: CAWGGQGPSNQPQHF
DNA: TGTGCCTGGGGGGGACAGGGTCCAAGCAATCAGCCCCAGCATTTT

D: .
V: TRBV4-1
J: TRBJ1-4
size: .
CDR3: CASSRTGFNEKLFF
DNA: TGCGCCAGCAGCCGAACAGGATTTAATGAAAAACTGTTTTTT

D: TRBD1
V: TRBV5-4
J: TRBJ1-4
size: .
CDR3: CASSATGGVDEKLFF
DNA: TGTGCCAGCAGCGCAACAGGGGGAGTGGATGAAAAACTGTTTTTT

D: .
V: TRBV27
J: TRBJ1-2
size: .
CDR3: CASSLIGQEGYGYTF
DNA: TGTGCCAGCAGTTTAATCGGTCAGGAGGGCTATGGCTACACCTTC

D: TRBD1
V: TRBV28
J: TRBJ2-4
size: .
CDR3: CASSNPSGQRLAKNIQYF
DNA: TGTGCCAGCAGTAATCCGTCGGGACAGAGACTAGCCAAAAACATTCAGTACTTC

D: .
V: TRBV7-2
J: TRBJ2-1
size: .
CDR3: CASSLRVPPMIF
DNA: TGTGCCAGCAGCTTAAGAGTCCCCCCTATGATCTTC

D: .
V: TRBV7-9
J: TRBJ1-1
size: .
CDR3: CASSLGTQLRAEAFF
DNA: TGTGCCAGCAGCCTAGGGACACAATTAAGGGCTGAAGCTTTCTTT

D: .
V: TRBV9
J: TRBJ2-7
size: .
CDR3: CASSVSHRTETFEQYF
DNA: TGTGCCAGCAGCGTATCTCATCGGACAGAAACCTTCGAGCAGTACTTC

D: TRBD1
V: TRBV7-9
J: TRBJ2-2
size: .
CDR3: CASSPLRTGSTGELFF
DNA: TGTGCCAGCAGCCCGTTACGGACAGGGAGTACCGGGGAGCTGTTTTTT

D: .
V: TRBV12-5
J: TRBJ1-5
size: few
CDR3: CASGTDGQINQPQHF
DNA: TGTGCTAGTGGTACCGACGGACAAATCAATCAGCCCCAGCATTTT

D: .
V: TRBV5-5
J: TRBJ2-3
size: .
CDR3: CASSHRQITDTQYF
DNA: TGTGCCAGCAGCCATCGACAGATCACAGATACGCAGTATTTT

D: .
V: TRBV6-1
J: TRBJ2-5
size: .
CDR3: CASSETRQGRESQYF
DNA: TGTGCCAGCAGTGAAACCCGACAGGGGAGGGAATCCCAGTACTTC